A single sample is the source of the 8 T cell receptor beta chains below, sequenced in a study of T-cell reconstitution after alpha-beta-depleted transplantation in children. This sample's TCRbeta library carried unique molecular identifier barcodes. TCRdb called the PCR reads again in MiXCR, with one record for every CDR3 protein. The sample records approximately 190,000 distinct CDR3 sequences, roughly 6% being singletons. The sequenced sample was PBMCs, obtained before TCRalphabeta/CD19-depleted stem cell transplant. Source of these receptors: a girl under three years old with combined immunodeficiency, due to receive a stem cell transplant.

This clonotype occurred many times. The V and J genes are TRBV20-1 and TRBJ2-3; 12 bases fit TRBD1. The ends lost 8 bases at V and 9 bases at J; junction bases unmatched: 15. The length of the CDR3 is 15 residues. In germline, CDR1 is DFQATT, CDR2 SNEGSKA (reference sequence). The CDR3 DNA is TGCAGTCCGAGGGGGGACAGGGGGCTGGCTGGGACGCAGTATTTT. This codes for CSPRGDRGLAGTQYF.

This clonotype was seen ten or more times. This chain uses TRBV29-1 with TRBJ2-1; 7 bases align to TRBD1. CDR1 and CDR2 (germline): SQVTM, ANQGSEA. The CDR3 has 18 amino acids. Unmatched junction bases numbered 11, after V lost 0 bases and J lost 0 bases. CDR3 in amino acids: CSVEEVQGTYSSYNEQFF. Here the CDR3 DNA reads TGCAGCGTTGAAGAGGTACAGGGGACCTATAGCTCCTACAATGAGCAGTTCTTC.

At least ten counts were recorded for this clonotype. This chain links TRBV6-2 or TRBV6-3 with TRBJ2-5; tentatively, D is TRBD1 (5 bases). The CDR3 consists of 15 residues. Germline CDR1 MNHEY, CDR2 SVGEGT. V lost 2 bases, J lost 4 bases, and 14 bases lay in between. The CDR3 DNA reads as TGTGCCAGCAGTTACCCCAATTGGGGCCGAGAGACCCAGTACTTC. It codes for CASSYPNWGRETQYF.

This clonotype has ten or more counts. This chain links TRBV7-3 with TRBJ2-3; no reliable D call. This CDR3 comprises 14 residues. V gave up 1 base and J gave up 3 bases, with 8 bases separating them. Germline CDR1 SGHTA, CDR2 FQGTGA. In nucleotides, the CDR3 is TGTGCCAGCAGCTTAAAAGGGTTTACAGATACGCAGTATTTT. Its translation is CASSLKGFTDTQYF.

This clonotype was observed at least ten times. The V and J genes are TRBV11-2 and TRBJ1-1, with 7 bases lining up with TRBD1. CDR3 length: 16 residues. Trimming took 0 bases from V and 4 from J; bases not matched to a gene: 8. Germline-derived CDR1 and CDR2 are SGHAT and FQNNGV. The CDR3 DNA sequence: TGTGCCAGCAGCTTAGACCGCATCAACAGGGGCACTGAAGCTTTCTTT. This codes for CASSLDRINRGTEAFF. The full variable domain, completed using reference TRBV11-2 and TRBJ1-1, is EAGVAQSPRYKIIEKRQSVAFWCNPISGHATLYWYQQILGQGPKLLIQFQNNGVVDDSQLPKDRFSAERLKGVDSTLKIQPAKLEDSAVYLCASSLDRINRGTEAFFGQGTRLTVV.

This clonotype was found many times. This chain uses TRBV25-1 with TRBJ1-2; weak D call: TRBD1 (6 bases). CDR3 length: 14 residues. Per germline, CDR1 MGHDK and CDR2 SYGVNS. V dropped 3 bases and J dropped 3 bases, with 11 bases sitting between them. The CDR3 protein is CASSDPDRYYGYTF. CDR3 in DNA: TGTGCCAGCAGTGATCCAGACAGGTACTATGGCTACACCTTC.

On this clonotype itself: A much larger clone differs by one base, so this may be a read error. This chain links TRBV3-1 with TRBJ2-7, with TRBD2 as a possible D gene (6 bases). The CDR3 has 18 residues. V was clipped by 8 bases and J by 0 bases, with 26 bases between them. Germline loops: CDR1 LGHDT, CDR2 YNNKEL (reference sequence). The CDR3 loop is CASCFGAFAGLSSYEQYF. CDR3 DNA sequence: TGTGCCAGCTGTTTCGGTGCTTTTGCGGGGCTAAGCTCCTACGAGCAGTACTTC.

This clonotype was seen ten or more times. The rearrangement uses TRBV3-1 and TRBJ2-7, with TRBD1 matching over 9 bases. Germline loops: CDR1 LGHDT, CDR2 YNNKEL (reference sequence). The CDR3 sequence is 15 residues long. J lost 2 bases, V lost 4 bases, and 6 bases had no gene match. The CDR3 DNA follows: TGTGCCAGCAGCCTCACGGGACAGGGAACCTACGAGCAGTACTTC. Translated: CASSLTGQGTYEQYF.